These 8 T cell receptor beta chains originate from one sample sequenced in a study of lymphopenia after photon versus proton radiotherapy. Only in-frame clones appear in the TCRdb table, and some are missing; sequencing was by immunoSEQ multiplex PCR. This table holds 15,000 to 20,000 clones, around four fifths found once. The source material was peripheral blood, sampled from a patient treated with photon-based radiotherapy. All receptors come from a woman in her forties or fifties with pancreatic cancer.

The CDR3 loop reads CATSRGQMWSGASLTDTQYF. CDR3 in DNA: TGTGCCACCAGCAGAGGCCAGATGTGGTCGGGGGCTTCGCTCACAGATACGCAGTATTTT. The rearrangement uses TRBV15 and TRBJ2-3, with D possibly being TRBD1 or TRBD2 (6 bases each). V shed 1 base and J shed 2 bases, with 25 bases lying between them. CDR3 length equals 20 residues. CDR1 is LNHNV and CDR2 is YYDKDF in the germline V gene (reference sequence).

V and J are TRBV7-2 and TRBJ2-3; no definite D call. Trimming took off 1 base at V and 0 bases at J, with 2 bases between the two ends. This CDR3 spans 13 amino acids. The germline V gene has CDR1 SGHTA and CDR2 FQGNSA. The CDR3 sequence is CASSLVSTDTQYF. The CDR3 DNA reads TGTGCCAGCAGCTTAGTGAGCACAGATACGCAGTATTTT.

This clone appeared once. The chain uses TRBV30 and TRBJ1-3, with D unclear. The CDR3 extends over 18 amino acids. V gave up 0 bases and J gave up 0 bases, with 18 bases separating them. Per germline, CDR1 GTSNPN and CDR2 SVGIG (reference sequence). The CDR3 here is CAWSVTRTSPRSGNTIYF. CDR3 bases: TGTGCCTGGAGTGTAACGCGAACATCTCCTCGCTCTGGAAACACCATATATTTT.

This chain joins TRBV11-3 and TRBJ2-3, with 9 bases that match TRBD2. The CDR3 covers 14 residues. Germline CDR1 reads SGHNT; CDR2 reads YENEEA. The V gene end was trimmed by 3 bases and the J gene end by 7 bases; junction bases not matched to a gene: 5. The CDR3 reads CASSFSGLANTQYF. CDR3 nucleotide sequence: TGTGCCAGCAGCTTCTCGGGACTAGCAAATACGCAGTATTTT.

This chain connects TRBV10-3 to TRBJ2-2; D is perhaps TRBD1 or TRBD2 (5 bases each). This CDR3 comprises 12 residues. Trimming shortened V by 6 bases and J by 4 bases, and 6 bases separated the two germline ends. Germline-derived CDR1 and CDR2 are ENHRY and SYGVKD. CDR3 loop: CAIRGTTGELFF. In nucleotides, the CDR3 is TGTGCCATCAGGGGGACCACCGGGGAGCTGTTTTTT.

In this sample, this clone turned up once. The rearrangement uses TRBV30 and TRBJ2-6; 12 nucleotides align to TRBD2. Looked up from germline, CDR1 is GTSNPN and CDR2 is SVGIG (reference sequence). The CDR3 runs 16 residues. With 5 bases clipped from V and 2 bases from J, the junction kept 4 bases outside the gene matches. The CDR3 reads CAWSTSGRAGANVLTF. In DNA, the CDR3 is TGTGCCTGGTCGACTAGCGGGAGAGCTGGGGCCAACGTCCTGACTTTC.

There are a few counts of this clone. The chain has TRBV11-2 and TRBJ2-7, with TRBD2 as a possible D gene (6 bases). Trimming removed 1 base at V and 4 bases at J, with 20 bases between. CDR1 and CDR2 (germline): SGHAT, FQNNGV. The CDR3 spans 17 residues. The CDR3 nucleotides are TGTGCCAGCAGCTTAGTGGGGAGGCGGCGGGAATGGTACGAGCAGTACTTC. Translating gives CASSLVGRRREWYEQYF.

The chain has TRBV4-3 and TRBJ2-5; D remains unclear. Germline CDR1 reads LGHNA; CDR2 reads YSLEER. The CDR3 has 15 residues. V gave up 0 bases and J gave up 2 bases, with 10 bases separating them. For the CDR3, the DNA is TGCGCCAGCAGCCAAGATCCGGCCACGCAAGAGACCCAGTACTTC. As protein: CASSQDPATQETQYF.